Presented here are 21 T cell receptor beta chains from one specimen sequenced in a study of T-cell reconstitution after alpha-beta-depleted transplantation in children. A TCRbeta library incorporating unique molecular identifiers was prepared. Each CDR3 protein is one row after TCRdb ran MiXCR on the PCR reads. The sample holds about 400,000 distinct CDR3 sequences, approximately 12% seen once. The input for sequencing was PBMCs, taken from the stem cell graft. Receptors originate from a human donor who donated a stem cell graft to a child with Fanconi anemia.

This clonotype was seen only a few times. This rearrangement joins TRBV13 to TRBJ1-1; D might be TRBD1 (5 bases). The CDR3 covers 12 residues. Trimming shortened V by 5 bases and J by 8 bases, and 12 bases separated the two germline ends. Per germline, CDR1 PRHDT and CDR2 FYEKMQ (reference sequence). CDR3 nucleotide sequence: TGTGCCAGCAGCCCCACCGGGGCAGAAGCTTTCTTT. Translating it yields CASSPTGAEAFF.

This clonotype was counted a few times. The genes are TRBV27 and TRBJ2-7; D tentatively reads TRBD1 or TRBD2 (6 bases each). Deletions cut 7 bases from V and 6 bases from J, with 25 bases between. Germline CDR1 MNHEY, CDR2 SMNVEV (reference sequence). CDR3 length: 16 residues. The CDR3 region is CASKGGKKGIYGEQYF. The CDR3 bases are TGTGCCAGCAAGGGGGGAAAAAAGGGTATCTATGGCGAGCAGTACTTC.

This clonotype was seen a handful of times. The rearrangement joins TRBV6-5 to TRBJ2-3, with D uncertain. Germline CDR1 is MNHEY and CDR2 is SVGAGI. This CDR3 is 15 amino acids long. V was shortened by 2 bases and J by 1 base, with 10 bases between the two germline ends. CDR3 nucleotides: TGTGCCAGCAGTTACGACCAAGAGGGCACAGATACGCAGTATTTT. Protein product: CASSYDQEGTDTQYF.

This sequence joins TRBV5-1 and TRBJ2-5, with 10 bases aligning to TRBD2. The length of the CDR3 is 14 residues. Germline-derived CDR1 and CDR2 are SGHRS and YFSETQ. Germline trimming cut 7 bases from V and 5 bases from J; bases unmatched to any gene: 8. CDR3 sequence reads: CASGPAGGQETQYF. The CDR3 bases are TGCGCCAGCGGCCCAGCGGGGGGGCAGGAGACCCAGTACTTC.

This clonotype was observed at least ten times. The gene calls are TRBV10-1 and TRBJ2-3; no clear D. Germline CDR1 WNHNN, CDR2 SYGVQD (reference sequence). The CDR3 has 10 amino acids. V lost 7 bases and J lost 5, with 4 bases in between. The CDR3 DNA reads TGCGCCAGCATTGAAGATACGCAGTATTTT. Encoded protein: CASIEDTQYF.

This clonotype was counted many times. V and J are TRBV6-6 and TRBJ2-2; no firm D call. V gave up 7 bases and J gave up 2 bases, with 5 bases separating them. The CDR3 has 12 amino acids. The germline V gene has CDR1 MNHNY and CDR2 SVGAGI (reference sequence). The CDR3 DNA is TGTGCCAGCACGGGTAACACCGGGGAGCTGTTTTTT. This sequence encodes CASTGNTGELFF.

CDR3 loop: CASSYPNTDTQYF. The DNA for the CDR3 is TGTGCCAGCAGTTACCCTAACACAGATACGCAGTATTTT. The genes are TRBV6-5 and TRBJ2-3; D remains ambiguous. Germline CDR1 is MNHEY and CDR2 is SVGAGI. Between the trimmed V and J ends, which lost 2 bases and 2 bases, there was a span of 5 bases. This CDR3 has 13 amino acids.

J is TRBJ2-3 and V is TRBV7-9; a possible D gene is TRBD2 (5 bases). The CDR3 length is 15 residues. Looked up from germline, CDR1 is SEHNR and CDR2 is FQNEAQ (reference sequence). V lost 7 bases and J lost 2, with 16 bases in between. The chain's CDR3 is CASTPFTGFTDTQYF. CDR3 DNA sequence: TGTGCCAGCACCCCCTTTACGGGGTTCACAGATACGCAGTATTTT.

Worth noting for this clonotype: Because it lacks the conserved phenylalanine or tryptophan at the end, this CDR3 is likely a read error. The limits of the CDR3 on the DNA are not certain, so only TCRdb's listed CDR3 is given. This sequence joins TRBV6-6 and TRBJ1-2; the table calls TRBD1, which could not be checked here. A total of 11 residues make up the CDR3, ends included. The germline gives CDR1 MNHNY, CDR2 SVGAGI (reference sequence). The CDR3 loop is CASSYGQEAAY.

The chain recombines TRBV7-2 with TRBJ2-1; no firm D call. From germline, CDR1 is SGHTA and CDR2 FQGNSA. This CDR3 spans 13 amino acids. The germline V and J ends were trimmed by 4 bases and 0 bases, with 4 bases remaining between them. The CDR3 loop reads CASSWYSYNEQFF. CDR3 DNA sequence: TGTGCCAGCAGCTGGTACTCCTACAATGAGCAGTTCTTC.

This clonotype was seen at least ten times. The chain recombines TRBV5-5 with TRBJ2-3; D might be TRBD1 or TRBD2, each matching 5 bases. Germline CDR1 reads SGHKS; CDR2 reads YYEKEE (reference sequence). This CDR3 region has 16 residues. V was cut by 2 bases and J by 4 bases, with 17 bases left in between. The CDR3 DNA reads as TGTGCCAGCAGCTTCTTAGGTGGGGGAACGCCAGATACGCAGTATTTT. Translating it yields CASSFLGGGTPDTQYF.

Remarks on this clonotype: The junction departs from germline at one end; a sequencing error may be responsible. The rearrangement joins TRBV20-1 to TRBJ1-2; 9 nucleotides match TRBD1. This CDR3 spans 16 amino acids. Germline V CDR1 and CDR2: DFQATT, SNEGSKA (reference sequence). CDR3 DNA: TGCTGTGCCGCCGGGGACAGGGAAGAGGTGAACTATGGCTACACCTTC. It yields the protein CCAAGDREEVNYGYTF.

In its sample, this clonotype was seen many times. The chain has TRBV27 and TRBJ1-2; 7 bases are shared with TRBD1. This CDR3 comprises 15 residues. V was clipped by 8 bases and J by 4 bases; unmatched bases: 13. The germline CDR1 and CDR2 sequences are MNHEY and SMNVEV (reference sequence). DNA for the CDR3: TGTGCCAGCTCATCCAGGGGGGCTGCCATCTATGGCTACACCTTC. Translating it yields CASSSRGAAIYGYTF.

This clonotype has ten or more counts. V is TRBV2 and J is TRBJ1-5; D not certain. V was pared by 5 bases and J by 5 bases, with 10 bases between. The germline V gene has CDR1 SNHLY and CDR2 FYNNEI. The CDR3 covers 13 residues. CDR3 loop: CASSTEVDQPQHF. In nucleotides, the CDR3 is TGTGCCAGCAGTACAGAAGTCGATCAGCCCCAGCATTTT.

This clonotype came up a few times. J is TRBJ2-7 and V is TRBV4-1; the D call may be TRBD1 or TRBD2 (5 bases each). The V gene lost 2 bases and the J gene lost 8 bases, with 25 bases spanning the gap. The CDR3 totals 17 residues. CDR1 and CDR2 from the germline V gene are MGHRA and YSYEKL. The CDR3 region is CASSQSFIRDGALKQYF. In DNA form, the CDR3 reads TGCGCCAGCAGCCAAAGCTTTATCCGGGACGGAGCCCTCAAGCAGTACTTC.

The V call is TRBV7-9, the J call TRBJ2-1; perhaps TRBD2 as D (7 bases). Germline assignment: CDR1 SEHNR and CDR2 FQNEAQ (reference sequence). CDR3 length: 16 amino acids. V was pared by 4 bases and J by 6 bases, with 19 bases between. The CDR3, as DNA: TGTGCCAGCAGCTATGAGGGGGGGCCCGCTGGCAATGAGCAGTTCTTC. This translates into CASSYEGGPAGNEQFF.

The chain joins TRBV28 to TRBJ1-1; D is ambiguous. This CDR3 contains 14 residues. Germline V gene sequence: CDR1 MDHEN, CDR2 SYDVKM. V was cut by 6 bases and J by 0 bases, with 11 bases left in between. CDR3 in DNA: TGTGCCAGCAGCCGACCGGGCATGAACACTGAAGCTTTCTTT. It encodes CASSRPGMNTEAFF.

This clonotype has more than one count but fewer than ten. The chain joins TRBV20-1 to TRBJ2-5; TRBD1 matches 9 bases. Germline V CDR1 and CDR2: DFQATT, SNEGSKA (reference sequence). The CDR3 runs to 14 residues. Losses at the gene ends were 6 bases for V and 2 bases for J; bases not matched to a gene: 7. CDR3: CSAYGQGSQETQYF. The CDR3 coding sequence is TGCAGTGCGTACGGACAGGGGTCACAAGAGACCCAGTACTTC.

The rearrangement uses TRBV27 and TRBJ1-5; D is uncertain. CDR3 length: 15 residues. Germline loops: CDR1 MNHEY, CDR2 SMNVEV (reference sequence). V was trimmed by 6 bases and J by 4 bases, leaving 16 bases between them. The CDR3 reads CASSLRQPNNQPQHF. For the CDR3, the DNA is TGTGCCAGCAGCCTCCGACAACCGAATAATCAGCCCCAGCATTTT.

The chain joins TRBV18 to TRBJ1-1; 9 bases match TRBD1. The V gene end was trimmed by 4 bases and the J gene end by 4 bases; junction bases not matched to a gene: 16. The CDR3 covers 18 residues. Germline V gene lookup returns CDR1 KGHSH and CDR2 LQKENI. The CDR3 here is CASSLKPGQGQSGTEAFF. DNA of the CDR3: TGTGCCAGCTCACTCAAACCGGGACAGGGACAATCGGGCACTGAAGCTTTCTTT.

J is TRBJ2-1 and V is TRBV3-1; 8 positions match TRBD2. The germline V gene has CDR1 LGHDT and CDR2 YNNKEL (reference sequence). Trimming removed 4 bases from V and 4 bases from J; junction bases left unmatched: 12. This CDR3 contains 17 residues. The chain's CDR3 is CASSRGGRPRKYNEQFF. In DNA, the CDR3 is TGTGCCAGCAGCCGCGGGGGGCGCCCTCGAAAGTACAATGAGCAGTTCTTC.